This TCR beta chain emerged from a study of T cell changes during pregnancy in multiple sclerosis. Method: immunoSEQ multiplex PCR; TCRdb's copy keeps in-frame clones and lacks some. The sample lists about 69,000 clones; around 92% were seen once. Source: peripheral blood, taken in the third trimester of pregnancy. The sequence came from a female donor in good health, enrolled as a control in a pregnancy study.

CDR3 coding DNA: TGCGCCAGCAGCCAACAGGACTTGTCCTACAATGAGCAGTTCTTC. Translation gives CASSQQDLSYNEQFF. This rearrangement joins TRBV4-1 to TRBJ2-1; TRBD2 is a possible D gene (5 bases). CDR1 and CDR2 (germline): MGHRA, YSYEKL. The CDR3 sequence is 15 residues long. V was clipped by 2 bases and J by 1 base, with 9 bases between them.